One and the same sample provided the 26 T cell receptor beta chains below, sequenced in a study of post-analysis software for immune sequencing data. Study-wide results and caveats: TRBV segments more frequent in patients than in controls numbered several and included TRBV5-6, TRBV5-1 and TRBV20-1.

Unique molecular identifiers had been added to the TCR beta cDNA libraries. TCRdb itself ran the PCR reads through MiXCR, one entry per CDR3 protein. This table has 650,000 to 850,000 distinct CDR3 sequences, roughly 50% appearing once. For these receptors, no antigen is known. The sequenced sample consisted of blood. The source is a girl between 5 and 17 years old with multiple sclerosis.

V is TRBV9 and J is TRBJ2-1; a weak D match, TRBD2 (5 bases). This CDR3 is built from 14 residues. The germline V gene encodes CDR1 SGDLS and CDR2 YYNGEE. Trimming removed 0 bases at V and 10 bases at J, with 14 bases between. The CDR3 is CASSVAEGLREQFF. For the CDR3, the DNA is TGTGCCAGCAGCGTAGCAGAGGGTCTACGAGAGCAGTTCTTC.

The table lists this clonotype with a few counts. The chain links TRBV7-2 to TRBJ2-1; D call uncertain. This CDR3 comprises 14 residues. Germline V gene data show CDR1 as SGHTA and CDR2 as FQGNSA. The ends were cut back, 5 bases at V and 8 bases at J, with 16 bases in the middle. The CDR3 DNA follows: TGTGCCAGCAGCCACTGGATGCCACAAGATGAGCAGTTCTTC. Translation gives CASSHWMPQDEQFF.

V usage is TRBV7-2 and J usage is TRBJ1-5; 7 nucleotides line up with TRBD1. CDR3 length: 15 residues. J was trimmed by 0 bases and V by 5 bases; bases with no gene match: 4. The germline gives CDR1 SGHTA, CDR2 FQGNSA. CDR3 loop: CASSLGGNSNQPQHF. The CDR3 DNA reads as TGTGCCAGCAGCCTAGGGGGCAATAGCAATCAGCCCCAGCATTTT.

The V call is TRBV20-1, the J call TRBJ1-2, with 8 nucleotides matching TRBD1. The CDR3 has 15 residues. V was pared by 2 bases and J by 4 bases, with 9 bases of the junction left unmatched. CDR1 DFQATT and CDR2 SNEGSKA come from the germline V gene (reference sequence). CDR3 sequence reads: CSARPPGGAGYGYTF. CDR3 DNA: TGCAGTGCTAGACCACCAGGGGGCGCCGGCTATGGCTACACCTTC.

The J gene is TRBJ1-4, the V gene TRBV7-2; possible D gene TRBD1, 6 bases. This CDR3 is built from 17 residues. The V gene's germline CDR1 is SGHTA and CDR2 FQGNSA. Trimming left V 3 bases short and J 0 bases short, with 14 bases between. CDR3 bases: TGTGCCAGCAGCTTCACCCGAGGGGGAGCAACTAATGAAAAACTGTTTTTT. This translates into CASSFTRGGATNEKLFF.

This clonotype was detected only a few times. The V and J genes are TRBV5-1 and TRBJ2-7; 9 bases line up with TRBD1. Trimming removed 3 bases from V and 5 bases from J; junction bases left unmatched: 9. The CDR3 consists of 15 residues. Germline CDR1 reads SGHRS; CDR2 reads YFSETQ. CDR3 DNA sequence: TGCGCCAGCAGCTGGAGGGGGACAGGGCACCACGAGCAGTACTTC. Encoded protein: CASSWRGTGHHEQYF.

This clonotype was seen a few times. The chain is built from TRBV29-1 and TRBJ2-1; D not resolved. The V gene's germline CDR1 is SQVTM and CDR2 ANQGSEA. There are 13 residues in the CDR3. V was pared by 7 bases and J by 4 bases, with 14 bases between. CDR3 in DNA: TGCAGCGGGAACTTGATGAGATACAATGAGCAGTTCTTC. It specifies CSGNLMRYNEQFF.

The CDR3 reads CASSTDWRSTDTQYF. As DNA, the CDR3 is TGTGCCAGCAGCACTGACTGGCGGAGCACAGATACGCAGTATTTT. The chain combines TRBV9 with TRBJ2-3; D is uncertain. This CDR3 contains 15 residues. From germline, CDR1 is SGDLS and CDR2 YYNGEE. Trimming stripped 4 bases from V and 0 bases from J, with 12 bases between.

This clonotype turned up a few times. This chain joins TRBV2 and TRBJ1-4; 9 bases match TRBD1. This CDR3 contains 15 residues. CDR1 and CDR2 from the germline V gene are SNHLY and FYNNEI. The trim removed 3 bases at V and 5 bases at J, leaving 4 bases unmatched. The CDR3 reads CASSDPGQGNEKLFF. CDR3 in DNA: TGTGCCAGCAGTGACCCCGGACAGGGGAATGAAAAACTGTTTTTT. Full variable domain (missing parts from reference TRBV2 and TRBJ1-4): EPEVTQTPSHQVTQMGQEVILRCVPISNHLYFYWYRQILGQKVEFLVSFYNNEISEKSEIFDDQFSVERPDGSNFTLKIRSTKLEDSAMYFCASSDPGQGNEKLFFGSGTQLSVL.

The chain links TRBV20-1 to TRBJ2-5, with TRBD1 matching 7 bases. The CDR3 runs to 14 residues. Germline V CDR1 and CDR2: DFQATT, SNEGSKA (reference sequence). V lost 3 bases, J lost 0 bases, and 4 bases stayed unmatched. The CDR3, as DNA: TGCAGTGCTAGTTTAACAGGGGACCAAGAGACCCAGTACTTC. Amino acid sequence: CSASLTGDQETQYF.

The chain couples TRBV6-5 to TRBJ1-2, with D unresolved. The length of the CDR3 is 11 residues. In germline, CDR1 is MNHEY, CDR2 SVGAGI. V shed 2 bases and J shed 7 bases, with 5 bases lying between them. The CDR3, as DNA: TGTGCCAGCAGTTACGGGGTTGGCTACACCTTC. As protein: CASSYGVGYTF.

DNA of the CDR3: TGCGCCAGCAGCCAATCGAGTGGACTAGCGGGGATGATGGATACGCAGTATTTT. Its protein is CASSQSSGLAGMMDTQYF. The V and J genes are TRBV4-1 and TRBJ2-3; 12 bases are shared with TRBD2. V shed 2 bases and J 6 bases; nucleotides not matched to a gene: 12. Germline V gene lookup returns CDR1 MGHRA and CDR2 YSYEKL. The CDR3 is 18 amino acids.

The chain links TRBV4-2 to TRBJ2-5; TRBD2 aligns across 12 bases. V lost 0 bases to trimming and J lost 5 bases; unmatched junction nucleotides: 7. The germline V gene has CDR1 LGHNA and CDR2 YNFKEQ. CDR3 length: 17 amino acids. The CDR3 here is CASSQEEDLAGGETQYF. The CDR3 DNA is TGTGCCAGCAGCCAAGAAGAGGATCTAGCGGGGGGGGAGACCCAGTACTTC.

This clonotype was recorded once. The rearrangement links TRBV25-1 to TRBJ2-5, with TRBD2 matching 8 bases. The CDR3 spans 14 residues. Germline V gives CDR1 MGHDK, CDR2 SYGVNS. V lost 5 bases and J lost 7; bases outside the gene matches: 9. Here the CDR3 reads CASSSTGGAGTQYF. CDR3 coding DNA: TGTGCCAGCAGTTCTACCGGGGGGGCAGGGACCCAGTACTTC.

This clonotype was detected only a few times. The chain combines TRBV4-1 with TRBJ1-1; no definite D call. V lost 1 base, J lost 0 bases, and 9 bases lay in between. The CDR3 runs 15 residues. Germline V gene data show CDR1 as MGHRA and CDR2 as YSYEKL. CDR3 sequence: CASSQAGSMNTEAFF. CDR3 in DNA: TGCGCCAGCAGCCAAGCGGGCAGTATGAACACTGAAGCTTTCTTT.

This chain uses TRBV12-3 or TRBV12-4 with TRBJ1-2; D not certain. CDR3 length: 12 residues. Trimming took 5 bases from V and 4 from J, leaving 8 bases between them. The DNA of the CDR3 is TGTGCCAGCAGTCCCCTGAGCTATGGCTACACCTTC. It is translated as CASSPLSYGYTF.

V usage is TRBV7-2 and J usage is TRBJ2-7; 9 bases are a match to TRBD2. Germline assignment: CDR1 SGHTA and CDR2 FQGNSA. The V segment lost 5 bases and the J segment 0 bases; nucleotides outside the gene matches: 8. This CDR3 has 16 residues. CDR3 DNA: TGTGCCAGCAGCCAAGCAGCGGGAGGCTTCTCCTACGAGCAGTACTTC. Protein: CASSQAAGGFSYEQYF.

This clonotype was detected a few times. The V and J genes are TRBV29-1 and TRBJ2-7; D call uncertain. The CDR3 extends over 14 amino acids. V lost 4 bases, J lost 9 bases, and 22 bases lay in between. Germline lookup yields CDR1 SQVTM and CDR2 ANQGSEA. CDR3 sequence: CSVGFGTPPLGQYF. The CDR3 DNA follows: TGCAGCGTTGGCTTTGGTACACCTCCCCTAGGGCAGTACTTC.

This sequence joins TRBV12-3 or TRBV12-4 and TRBJ1-2; TRBD1 aligns across 10 bases. The CDR3 has 15 amino acids. J was trimmed by 5 bases and V by 3 bases; bases with no gene match: 6. CDR3 residues: CASSFSTGGMYGYTF. Here the CDR3 DNA reads TGTGCCAGCAGTTTTTCGACAGGGGGCATGTATGGCTACACCTTC.

This clonotype appeared a single time. This chain joins TRBV10-3 and TRBJ1-2; maybe TRBD1 (5 bases). Germline values: CDR1 ENHRY, CDR2 SYGVKD. Trimming shortened V by 9 bases and J by 3 bases, and 11 bases separated the two germline ends. The CDR3 has 12 amino acids. The CDR3 reads CAMGPGDYGYTF. The CDR3 DNA sequence: TGTGCCATGGGACCAGGAGACTATGGCTACACCTTC.

This clonotype was recorded a few times. The chain couples TRBV5-1 to TRBJ2-2, with D perhaps matching TRBD1 (6 bases). The CDR3 has 15 amino acids. Germline V gene sequence: CDR1 SGHRS, CDR2 YFSETQ. The V and J ends lost 0 bases and 6 bases respectively, with 12 bases between them. The CDR3 nucleotides are TGCGCCAGCAGCTTGGATGTCCCAGGGGCCGGGGAGCTGTTTTTT. Protein product: CASSLDVPGAGELFF.

This clonotype was counted once. The junction departs from the called germline gene at one end, perhaps through a read error. CDR3 in amino acids: CSVESADTQCF. CDR3 DNA: TGCAGCGTTGAGTCCGCTGATACGCAGTGTTTT. The genes are TRBV29-1 and TRBJ2-3; no reliable D call. The germline V gene encodes CDR1 SQVTM and CDR2 ANQGSEA. The CDR3 sequence is 11 residues long.

This clonotype was found once. The V call is TRBV7-2, the J call TRBJ2-2; 13 bases match TRBD2. CDR1 and CDR2 (germline): SGHTA, FQGNSA. The CDR3 extends over 17 amino acids. The ends lost 4 bases at V and 7 bases at J; junction bases unmatched: 9. The CDR3 DNA reads TGTGCCAGCAGCTCGAGACTAGCGGGAGGATGGGGCGGGGAGCTGTTTTTT. This encodes CASSSRLAGGWGGELFF.

This clonotype was detected a few times. This rearrangement joins TRBV7-3 to TRBJ2-1; D unresolved. Germline CDR1 SGHTA, CDR2 FQGTGA. Trimming pared 1 base from V and 5 bases from J, leaving 6 bases between. CDR3 length equals 13 residues. The CDR3 loop reads CASSLNYNNEQFF. The DNA for the CDR3 is TGTGCCAGCAGCTTAAACTACAACAATGAGCAGTTCTTC. The full variable domain, rest sourced from reference TRBV7-3 and TRBJ2-1, is GAGVSQTPSNKVTEKGKYVELRCDPISGHTALYWYRQSLGQGPEFLIYFQGTGAADDSGLPNDRFFAVRPEGSVSTLKIQRTERGDSAVYLCASSLNYNNEQFFGPGTRLTVL.

The table lists this clonotype with a few counts. The rearrangement joins TRBV29-1 to TRBJ2-1; 7 bases are shared with TRBD1. The J segment lost 7 bases and the V segment lost 8 bases, leaving 5 bases of the junction unmatched. Germline lookup yields CDR1 SQVTM and CDR2 ANQGSEA. The CDR3 contains 11 residues. CDR3 in DNA: TGCAGCATCCACAGGGGAAATGAGCAGTTCTTC. It is translated as CSIHRGNEQFF.

This clonotype was counted a few times. This chain uses TRBV29-1 with TRBJ2-7; 12 bases map to TRBD1. The CDR3 is 19 residues long. V was pared by 5 bases and J by 2 bases, with 19 bases of the junction left unmatched. Germline-derived CDR1 and CDR2 are SQVTM and ANQGSEA. For the CDR3, the DNA is TGCAGCGTTTGGACCTTGAGAGGGACAGGGGGCGAGTTCACCTACGAGCAGTACTTC. Protein product: CSVWTLRGTGGEFTYEQYF.